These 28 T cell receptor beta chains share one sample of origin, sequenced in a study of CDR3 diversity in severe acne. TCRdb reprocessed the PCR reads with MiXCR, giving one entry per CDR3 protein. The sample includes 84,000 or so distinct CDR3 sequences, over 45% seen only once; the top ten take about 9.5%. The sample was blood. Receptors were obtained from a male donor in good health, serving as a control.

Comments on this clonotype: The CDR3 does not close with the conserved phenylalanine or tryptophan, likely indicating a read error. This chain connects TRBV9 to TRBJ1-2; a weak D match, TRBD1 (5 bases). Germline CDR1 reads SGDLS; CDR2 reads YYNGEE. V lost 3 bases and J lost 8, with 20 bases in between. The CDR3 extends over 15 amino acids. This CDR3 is CASSGTKDHLWGYTL. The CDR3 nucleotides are TGTGCCAGCAGCGGGACAAAGGACCATCTATGGGGCTACACCCTC.

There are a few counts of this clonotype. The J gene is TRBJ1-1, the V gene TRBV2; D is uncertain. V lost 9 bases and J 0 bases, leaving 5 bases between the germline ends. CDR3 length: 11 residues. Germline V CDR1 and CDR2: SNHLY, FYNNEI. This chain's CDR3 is CASNLNTEAFF. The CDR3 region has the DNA TGTGCCAGTAACCTGAACACTGAAGCTTTCTTT.

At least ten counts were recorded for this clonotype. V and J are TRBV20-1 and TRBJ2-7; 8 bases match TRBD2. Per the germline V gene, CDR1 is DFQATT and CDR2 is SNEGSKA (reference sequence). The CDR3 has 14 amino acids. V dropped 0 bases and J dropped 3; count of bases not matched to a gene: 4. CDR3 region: CSARDPGLGYEQYF. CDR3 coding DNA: TGCAGTGCTAGAGATCCGGGACTAGGCTACGAGCAGTACTTC.

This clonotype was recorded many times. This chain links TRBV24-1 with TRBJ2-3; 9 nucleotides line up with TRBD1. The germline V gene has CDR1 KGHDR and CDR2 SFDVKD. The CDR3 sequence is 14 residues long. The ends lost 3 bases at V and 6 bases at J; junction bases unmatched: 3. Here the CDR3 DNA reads TGTGCCACCAGTGATAGGACAGGGGTGGATACGCAGTATTTT. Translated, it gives CATSDRTGVDTQYF.

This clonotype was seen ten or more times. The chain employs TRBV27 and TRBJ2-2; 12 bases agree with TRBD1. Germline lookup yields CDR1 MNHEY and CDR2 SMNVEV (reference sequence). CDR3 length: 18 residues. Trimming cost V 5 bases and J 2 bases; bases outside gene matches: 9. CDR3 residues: CASSLASGTGGNTGELFF. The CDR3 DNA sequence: TGTGCCAGCAGTCTCGCCTCCGGGACAGGGGGCAACACCGGGGAGCTGTTTTTT.

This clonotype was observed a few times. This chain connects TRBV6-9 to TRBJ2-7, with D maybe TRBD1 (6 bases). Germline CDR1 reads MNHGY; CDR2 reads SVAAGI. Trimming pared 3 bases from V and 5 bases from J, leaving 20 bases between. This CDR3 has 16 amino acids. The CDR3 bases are TGTGCCAGCAGTTACGGCAGGGGCCTCGAAGGGCACGAGCAGTACTTC. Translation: CASSYGRGLEGHEQYF.

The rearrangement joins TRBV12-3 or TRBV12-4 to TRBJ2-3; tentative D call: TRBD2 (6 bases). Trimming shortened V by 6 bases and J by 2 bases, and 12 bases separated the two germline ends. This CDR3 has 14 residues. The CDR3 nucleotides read TGTGCCAGCAGAAACCGGGACTTCACAGATACGCAGTATTTT. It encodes CASRNRDFTDTQYF.

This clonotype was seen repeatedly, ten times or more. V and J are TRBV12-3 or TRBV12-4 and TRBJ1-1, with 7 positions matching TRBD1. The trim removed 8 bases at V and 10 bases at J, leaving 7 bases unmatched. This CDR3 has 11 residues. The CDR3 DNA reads TGTGCCAGCGGAGACACAGGGGCAGCTTTCTTT. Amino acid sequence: CASGDTGAAFF.

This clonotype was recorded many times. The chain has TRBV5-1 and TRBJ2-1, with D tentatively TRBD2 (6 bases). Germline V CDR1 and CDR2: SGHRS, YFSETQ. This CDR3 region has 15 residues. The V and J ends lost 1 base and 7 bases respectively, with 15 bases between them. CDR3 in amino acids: CASSLSSSELNEQFF. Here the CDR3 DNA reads TGCGCCAGCAGCTTGTCGTCTAGCGAGTTAAATGAGCAGTTCTTC.

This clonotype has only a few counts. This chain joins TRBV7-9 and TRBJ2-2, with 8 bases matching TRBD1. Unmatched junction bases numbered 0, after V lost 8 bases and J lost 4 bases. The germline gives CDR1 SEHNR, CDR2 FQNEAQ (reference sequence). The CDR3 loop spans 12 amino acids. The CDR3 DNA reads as TGTGCCAGCGACAGGGGCACCGGGGAGCTGTTTTTT. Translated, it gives CASDRGTGELFF.

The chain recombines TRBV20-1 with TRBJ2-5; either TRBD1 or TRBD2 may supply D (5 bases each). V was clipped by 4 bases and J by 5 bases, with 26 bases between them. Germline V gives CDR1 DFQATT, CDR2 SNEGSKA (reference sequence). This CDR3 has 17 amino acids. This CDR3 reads CSAIGGHSVQSGETQYF. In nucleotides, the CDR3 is TGCAGTGCTATTGGGGGTCATTCAGTCCAATCCGGGGAGACCCAGTACTTC.

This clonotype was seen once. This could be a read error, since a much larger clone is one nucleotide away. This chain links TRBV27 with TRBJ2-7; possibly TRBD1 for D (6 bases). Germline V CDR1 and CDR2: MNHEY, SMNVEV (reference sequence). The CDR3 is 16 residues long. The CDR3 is CASSLSPAGTTYERYF. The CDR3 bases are TGTGCCAGCAGTTTATCCCCGGCAGGGACAACCTACGAGCGGTACTTC.

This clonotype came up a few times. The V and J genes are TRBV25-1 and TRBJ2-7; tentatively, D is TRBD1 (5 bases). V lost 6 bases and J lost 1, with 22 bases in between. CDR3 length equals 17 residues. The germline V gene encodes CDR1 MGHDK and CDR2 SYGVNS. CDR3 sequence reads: CASRSSKLGEGSYEQYF. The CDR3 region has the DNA TGTGCCAGCAGATCGTCAAAGTTAGGGGAAGGGTCCTACGAGCAGTACTTC.

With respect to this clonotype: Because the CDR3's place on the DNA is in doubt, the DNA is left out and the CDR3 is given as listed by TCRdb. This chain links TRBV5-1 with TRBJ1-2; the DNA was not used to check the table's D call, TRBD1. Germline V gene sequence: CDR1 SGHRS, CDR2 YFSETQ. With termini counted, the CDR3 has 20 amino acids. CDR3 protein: CASSLGNNEQFFGPGSGYTF.

The CDR3 spells CASSFRTGFGYTF. The CDR3 region has the DNA TGTGCCAGCAGTTTTAGGACAGGGTTTGGCTACACCTTC. The gene calls are TRBV12-3 or TRBV12-4 and TRBJ1-2; 8 bases map to TRBD1. Trimming removed 3 bases from V and 7 bases from J; junction bases left unmatched: 4. There are 13 residues in the CDR3.

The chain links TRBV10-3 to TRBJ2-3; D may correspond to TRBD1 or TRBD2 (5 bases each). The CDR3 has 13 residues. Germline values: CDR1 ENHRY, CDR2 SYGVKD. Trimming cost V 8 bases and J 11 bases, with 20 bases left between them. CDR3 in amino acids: CAIPGTTNYEQYF. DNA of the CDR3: TGTGCCATCCCAGGGACGACCAATTATGAGCAGTATTTT.

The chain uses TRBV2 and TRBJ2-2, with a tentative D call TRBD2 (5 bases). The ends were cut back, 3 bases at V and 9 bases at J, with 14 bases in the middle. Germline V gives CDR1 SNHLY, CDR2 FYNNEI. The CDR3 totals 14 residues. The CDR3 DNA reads TGTGCCAGCAGTGAGTTTAGCGAGGTCAGGGAGCTGTTTTTT. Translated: CASSEFSEVRELFF.

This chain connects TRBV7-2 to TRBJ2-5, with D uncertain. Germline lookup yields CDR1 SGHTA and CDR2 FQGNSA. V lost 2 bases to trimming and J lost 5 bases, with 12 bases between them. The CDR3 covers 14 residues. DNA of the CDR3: TGTGCCAGCAGCTTACCCTCAGGTGGGGAGACCCAGTACTTC. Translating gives CASSLPSGGETQYF.

The CDR3 DNA reads as TGTGCCAGCAGGAGCTTTACAGGGGGCGGAAACACTGAAGCTTTCTTT. It translates to CASRSFTGGGNTEAFF. This sequence joins TRBV6-1 and TRBJ1-1, with 9 bases fitting TRBD1. This CDR3 is built from 16 residues. After removal of 6 bases from V and 2 bases from J, the junction contained 10 bases not matched to a gene. Germline CDR1 MNHNS, CDR2 SASEGT.

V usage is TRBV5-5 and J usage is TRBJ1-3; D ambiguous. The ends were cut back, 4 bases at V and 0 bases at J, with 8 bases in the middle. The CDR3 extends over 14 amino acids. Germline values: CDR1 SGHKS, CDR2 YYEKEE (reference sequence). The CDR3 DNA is TGTGCCAGCAGCCGACAATCCTCTGGAAACACCATATATTTT. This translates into CASSRQSSGNTIYF.

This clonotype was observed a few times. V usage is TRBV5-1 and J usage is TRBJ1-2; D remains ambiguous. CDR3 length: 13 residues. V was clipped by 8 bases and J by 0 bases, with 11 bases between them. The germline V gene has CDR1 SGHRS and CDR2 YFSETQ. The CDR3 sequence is CASSPETNYGYTF. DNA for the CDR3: TGCGCCAGTTCTCCCGAAACTAACTATGGCTACACCTTC.

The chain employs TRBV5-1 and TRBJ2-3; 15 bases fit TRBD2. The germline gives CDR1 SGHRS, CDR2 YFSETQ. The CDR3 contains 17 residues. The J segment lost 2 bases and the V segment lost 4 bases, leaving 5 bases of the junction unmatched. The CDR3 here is CASSPGLAGGYTDTQYF. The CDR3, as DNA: TGCGCCAGCAGCCCCGGACTAGCGGGGGGGTACACAGATACGCAGTATTTT. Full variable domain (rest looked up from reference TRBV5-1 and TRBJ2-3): KAGVTQTPRYLIKTRGQQVTLSCSPISGHRSVSWYQQTPGQGLQFLFEYFSETQRNKGNFPGRFSGRQFSNSRSEMNVSTLELGDSALYLCASSPGLAGGYTDTQYFGPGTRLTVL.

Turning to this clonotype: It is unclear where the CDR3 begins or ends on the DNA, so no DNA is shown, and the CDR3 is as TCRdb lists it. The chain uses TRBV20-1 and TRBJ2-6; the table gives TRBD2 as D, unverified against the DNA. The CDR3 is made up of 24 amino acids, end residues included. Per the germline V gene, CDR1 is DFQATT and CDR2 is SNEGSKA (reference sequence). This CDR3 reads CSASSGEGSSPLHFGNGRRNVLTF.

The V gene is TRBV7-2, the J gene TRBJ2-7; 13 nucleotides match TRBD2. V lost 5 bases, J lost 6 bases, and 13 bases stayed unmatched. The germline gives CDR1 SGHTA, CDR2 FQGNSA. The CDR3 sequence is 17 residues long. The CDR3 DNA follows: TGTGCCAGCAGCCAAGAATCTGGGACTAGCGGGAATCTCGAGCAGTACTTC. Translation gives CASSQESGTSGNLEQYF.

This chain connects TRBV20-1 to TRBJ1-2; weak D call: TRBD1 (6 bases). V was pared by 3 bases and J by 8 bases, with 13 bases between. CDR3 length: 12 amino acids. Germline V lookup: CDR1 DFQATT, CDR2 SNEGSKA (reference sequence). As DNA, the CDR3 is TGCAGTGCTAGTAGGCAGGGGCAAGGCTACACCTTC. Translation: CSASRQGQGYTF.

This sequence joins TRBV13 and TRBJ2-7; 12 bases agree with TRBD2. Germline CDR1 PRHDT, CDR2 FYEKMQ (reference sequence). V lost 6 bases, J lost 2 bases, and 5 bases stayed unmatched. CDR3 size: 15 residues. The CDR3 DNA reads TGTGCCAGCAGAGAGACTAGCGGGGGTACCTACGAGCAGTACTTC. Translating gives CASRETSGGTYEQYF.

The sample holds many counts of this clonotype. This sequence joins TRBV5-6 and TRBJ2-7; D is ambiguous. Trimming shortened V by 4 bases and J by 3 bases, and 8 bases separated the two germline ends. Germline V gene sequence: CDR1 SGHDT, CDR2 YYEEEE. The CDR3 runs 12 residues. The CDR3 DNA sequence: TGTGCCAGCAGCCGGTTAAACTACGAGCAGTACTTC. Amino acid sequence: CASSRLNYEQYF. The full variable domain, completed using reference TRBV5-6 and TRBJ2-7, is DAGVTQSPTHLIKTRGQQVTLRCSPKSGHDTVSWYQQALGQGPQFIFQYYEEEERQRGNFPDRFSGHQFPNYSSELNVNALLLGDSALYLCASSRLNYEQYFGPGTRLTVT.

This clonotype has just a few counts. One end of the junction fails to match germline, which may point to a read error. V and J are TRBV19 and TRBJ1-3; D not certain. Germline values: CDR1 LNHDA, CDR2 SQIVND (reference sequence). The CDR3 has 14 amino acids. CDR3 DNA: TGTGCCAGTAGTAAGGAGGTAACTGGAGACACCATATATTTT. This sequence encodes CASSKEVTGDTIYF.